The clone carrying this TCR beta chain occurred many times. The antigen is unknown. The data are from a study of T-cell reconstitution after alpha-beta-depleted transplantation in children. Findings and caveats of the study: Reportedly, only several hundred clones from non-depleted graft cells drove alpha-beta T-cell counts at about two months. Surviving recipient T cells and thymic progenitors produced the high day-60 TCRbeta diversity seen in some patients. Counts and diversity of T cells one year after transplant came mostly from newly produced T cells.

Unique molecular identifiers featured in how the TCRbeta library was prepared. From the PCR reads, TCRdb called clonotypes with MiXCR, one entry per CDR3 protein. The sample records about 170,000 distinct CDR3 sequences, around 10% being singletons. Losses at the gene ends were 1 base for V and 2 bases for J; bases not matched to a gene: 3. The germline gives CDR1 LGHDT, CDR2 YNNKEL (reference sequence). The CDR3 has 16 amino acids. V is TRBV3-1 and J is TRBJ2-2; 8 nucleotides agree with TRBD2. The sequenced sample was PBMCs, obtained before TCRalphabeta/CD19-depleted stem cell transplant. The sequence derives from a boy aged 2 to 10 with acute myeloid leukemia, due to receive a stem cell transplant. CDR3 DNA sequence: TGTGCCAGCAGCCAAGCGGCGGGAGGAAACACCGGGGAGCTGTTTTTT. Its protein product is CASSQAAGGNTGELFF.